A single sample is the source of the 13 T cell receptor beta chains below, sequenced in a study of a mutant IDH1 vaccine in newly diagnosed glioma. Their recognized antigens are unknown. Assay: immunoSEQ multiplex PCR; the TCRdb copy retains only in-frame clones and omits some. The table records about 38,000 clones, 81% of them present only once. Indicated time point: week 23, last vaccination. Doses comprised 300 ug of mutant IDH1 20-mer peptide each, plus topical imiquimod. The input for sequencing was PBMCs, taken from a glioma patient whose treatment included an IDH1 peptide vaccine. These receptors came from a man aged 40-55 years with glioma.

The CDR3, as DNA: TGTGCCAGCAGTTATCTGACGGCGGGCACCGGGGAGCTGTTTTTT. Its translation is CASSYLTAGTGELFF. The chain uses TRBV6-5 and TRBJ2-2; D possibly corresponds to TRBD2 (5 bases). The CDR3 totals 15 residues. Germline assignment: CDR1 MNHEY and CDR2 SVGAGI. The V gene lost 3 bases and the J gene lost 4 bases, with 12 bases spanning the gap.

Written as DNA, the CDR3 is TGTGCCAGCAGCCACTCTGGGGGCACCGGGGAGCTGTTTTTT. This translates into CASSHSGGTGELFF. The gene calls are TRBV27 and TRBJ2-2; D possibly matches TRBD1 or TRBD2 (5 bases each). Germline V lookup: CDR1 MNHEY, CDR2 SMNVEV (reference sequence). This CDR3 contains 14 residues. V lost 6 bases and J 4 bases, leaving 12 bases between the germline ends.

The V and J genes are TRBV5-8 and TRBJ1-6, with TRBD1 matching 7 bases. This CDR3 comprises 15 residues. The V gene end was trimmed by 4 bases and the J gene end by 8 bases; junction bases not matched to a gene: 9. Germline loops: CDR1 SGHTS, CDR2 YDEGEE. The chain's CDR3 is CASSLRDRSYSPLHF. CDR3 DNA sequence: TGTGCCAGCAGCCTCCGGGACAGAAGCTATTCACCCCTCCACTTT.

The rearrangement links TRBV5-6 to TRBJ1-4; no clear D gene. V shed 4 bases and J shed 3 bases, with 16 bases lying between them. The CDR3 consists of 16 residues. Germline V gene lookup returns CDR1 SGHDT and CDR2 YYEEEE. As DNA, the CDR3 is TGTGCCAGCAGCCTCCGGACCGGGCGGGCTAATGAAAAACTGTTTTTT. Amino acid sequence: CASSLRTGRANEKLFF.

This clone occurred once. The chain carries TRBV4-3 and TRBJ2-3, with D possibly TRBD2 on 6 matching bases. Germline V gene data show CDR1 as LGHNA and CDR2 as YSLEER. V was clipped by 0 bases and J by 8 bases, with 21 bases between them. The CDR3 is 17 amino acids. The chain's CDR3 is CASSQDPPLAKAGTQYF. CDR3 in DNA: TGCGCCAGCAGCCAAGACCCCCCACTAGCAAAGGCTGGTACGCAGTATTTT.

The V and J genes are TRBV10-2 and TRBJ2-7; D call uncertain. Germline loops: CDR1 WSHSY, CDR2 SAAADI. The CDR3 runs 15 residues. The V end was cut by 2 bases, the J end by 0 bases, with 11 bases between. The CDR3 nucleotides are TGCGCCAGCAGTGAGAGGTTGATGAGCTCCTACGAGCAGTACTTC. It is translated as CASSERLMSSYEQYF.

The CDR3 DNA is TGTGCCAGCAGCGCAGGACGACTAGCGGGAGTGGGAAACTACGAGCAGTACTTC. The encoded protein is CASSAGRLAGVGNYEQYF. The V call is TRBV7-8, the J call TRBJ2-7, with 12 positions matching TRBD2. J lost 3 bases, V lost 5 bases, and 14 bases had no gene match. Germline V gene sequence: CDR1 SGHVS, CDR2 FQNEAQ. The CDR3 is made up of 18 amino acids.

This clone appeared a single time. The chain couples TRBV6-6 to TRBJ1-2, with 12 bases lining up with TRBD1. The CDR3 extends over 15 amino acids. Looked up from germline, CDR1 is MNHNY and CDR2 is SVGAGI (reference sequence). Germline trimming cut 5 bases from V and 7 bases from J; bases unmatched to any gene: 8. CDR3 in amino acids: CASSPPGQGASGYTF. The CDR3 DNA follows: TGTGCCAGCAGTCCGCCGGGACAGGGGGCTAGTGGCTACACCTTC.

The V and J genes are TRBV29-1 and TRBJ2-7; D might be TRBD1 (6 bases). Trimming left V 4 bases short and J 1 base short, with 17 bases between. The CDR3 is 15 residues long. The germline V gene has CDR1 SQVTM and CDR2 ANQGSEA. CDR3 protein: CSVAQGKGRSYEQYF. In DNA form, the CDR3 reads TGCAGCGTTGCTCAGGGGAAGGGAAGGTCCTACGAGCAGTACTTC.

This clone was counted only a few times. CDR3 amino acids: CASSMAGRSNQPQHF. In nucleotides, the CDR3 is TGTGCCAGTAGTATGGCAGGGAGAAGCAATCAGCCCCAGCATTTT. The chain has TRBV19 and TRBJ1-5; D is perhaps TRBD1 (5 bases). The germline gives CDR1 LNHDA, CDR2 SQIVND (reference sequence). The V end was cut by 3 bases, the J end by 1 base, with 10 bases between. This CDR3 is built from 15 residues.

The chain joins TRBV5-1 to TRBJ1-2, with D hard to call. This CDR3 region has 12 residues. Germline lookup yields CDR1 SGHRS and CDR2 YFSETQ. V was pared by 0 bases and J by 8 bases, with 8 bases between. CDR3 region: CASSLDGGGYTF. For the CDR3, the DNA is TGCGCCAGCAGCTTGGACGGCGGAGGCTACACCTTC.

The rearrangement joins TRBV4-3 to TRBJ2-5; 11 bases align to TRBD2. V was clipped by 3 bases and J by 4 bases; unmatched bases: 7. The CDR3 has 16 residues. The germline V gene has CDR1 LGHNA and CDR2 YSLEER. The CDR3 nucleotides read TGCGCCAGCAGCCAGACCCTAGCGGGGGGAGGAGAGACCCAGTACTTC. Residues: CASSQTLAGGGETQYF.

The table lists this clone with a count of one. The V and J genes are TRBV30 and TRBJ1-2; D gene ambiguous. V shed 3 bases and J shed 5 bases, with 19 bases lying between them. The CDR3 is 15 amino acids. Germline CDR1 is GTSNPN and CDR2 is SVGIG (reference sequence). The CDR3 protein is CAWSAGSQTKYGYTF. The CDR3 nucleotides are TGTGCCTGGAGCGCTGGCAGCCAAACGAAGTATGGCTACACCTTC. The full variable domain, completed using reference TRBV30 and TRBJ1-2, is SQTIHQWPATLVQPVGSPLSLECTVEGTSNPNLYWYRQAAGRGLQLLFYSVGIGQISSEVPQNLSASRPQDRQFILSSKKLLLSDSGFYLCAWSAGSQTKYGYTFGSGTRLTVV.